This T cell receptor beta chain was obtained from a study of vaccination and CD4 T cells after COVID-19. Study context: The cells were exposed to overlapping spike peptides originating from SARS-CoV-2, HCoV-NL63, HCoV-OC43 and HCoV-229E for stimulation.

Sequencing of cultured CD4+ T cell DNA used the Oncomine TCR Beta short-read assay. From the PCR reads, TCRdb called clonotypes with MiXCR, one entry per CDR3 protein. The sample carries fewer than 20,000 distinct CDR3 sequences, roughly two fifths recorded once. Remarks on this clonotype: The antigen is undetermined.

Stated treatment: approximately 9-day PBMC culture with coronavirus spike peptide pools or control peptides (ViraFEST assay). It was with about 10 IU/ml IL-2 and roughly 10 ug/ml peptide pools that 2.2 million or so PBMCs per well were cultured. This TCR derives from a human donor who had recovered from COVID-19. The sequencing sample was made of CD4+ T cells from blood, cultured in vitro.

The chain's CDR3 is CAKKERELTDTQYF. CDR3 DNA: TGCGCCAAAAAGGAGCGGGAGCTCACAGATACGCAGTATTTT. The chain uses TRBV10-1 and TRBJ2-3, with 8 bases fitting TRBD2. V lost 10 bases to trimming and J lost 2 bases; unmatched junction nucleotides: 8. There are 14 residues in the CDR3. Germline CDR1 and CDR2: WNHNN and SYGVQD (reference sequence).